This is a list of T cell receptor beta chains from one sample in a study of blood T cell repertoires in COVID-19. The data were produced by immunoSEQ multiplex PCR, yet TCRdb's version contains in-frame clones alone and is incomplete. The profile shows approximately 240,000 clones, roughly 90% of them singletons. Sequenced material: peripheral blood. The receptors originated from a woman aged 40 to 55 who had recovered from COVID-19. Each CDR3 is given with its conserved first and last residue. D genes are given only for firm matches. The size entry is marked missing in some rows and otherwise reads once, few, many or a size class.

cdr3_aa	cdr3_nt	clone_size	v_call	j_call	d_call
CATRGRGRENEQFF	TGTGCCACCCGTGGGCGGGGGCGAGAGAATGAGCAGTTCTTC	.	TRBV15	TRBJ2-1	.
CATSDRQGSSTDTQYF	TGTGCCACCAGTGATCGCCAGGGATCTAGCACAGATACGCAGTATTTT	.	TRBV24-1	TRBJ2-3	.
CASSPGQVVNYGYTF	TGTGCCAGCAGCCCCGGACAGGTGGTGAACTATGGCTACACCTTC	.	TRBV7-3	TRBJ1-2	TRBD1
CASRLSPEVFYEQYF	TGTGCCAGCAGACTTTCACCCGAGGTATTCTACGAGCAGTACTTC	few	TRBV2	TRBJ2-7	.
CASSPAGFGSPLHF	TGTGCCAGCAGCCCTGCGGGGTTCGGTTCACCCCTCCACTTT	.	TRBV3-1/TRBV3-2	TRBJ1-6	.
CASSLWRGVSTDTQYF	TGTGCCAGCAGCTTATGGCGCGGGGTTAGCACAGATACGCAGTATTTT	.	TRBV7-2	TRBJ2-3	.
CASSLIGGLETQYF	TGTGCCAGCAGCTTAATTGGGGGGTTGGAGACCCAGTACTTC	.	TRBV7-3	TRBJ2-5	.
CASSLGESHEQYF	TGTGCCAGCAGCTTAGGGGAGTCCCACGAGCAGTACTTC	.	TRBV7-9	TRBJ2-7	.
CASSDPSEYPAAVQPQHF	TGTGCCAGCAGTGACCCCAGCGAGTATCCCGCGGCGGTTCAGCCCCAGCATTTT	.	TRBV6-2/TRBV6-3	TRBJ1-5	.
CASSPVQGRNNSPLHF	TGTGCCAGCAGCCCGGTCCAGGGGCGAAATAATTCACCCCTCCACTTT	.	TRBV5-4	TRBJ1-6	.
CASSHTRATEAFF	TGCGCCAGCAGCCACACGCGGGCCACTGAAGCTTTCTTT	.	TRBV4-3	TRBJ1-1	.
CATSRDWAGGAQYF	TGTGCCACCAGCAGAGATTGGGCGGGGGGTGCGCAGTATTTT	.	TRBV15	TRBJ2-3	TRBD2
CASSQVYSSGNTIYF	TGCGCCAGCAGCCAAGTGTACAGCTCTGGAAACACCATATATTTT	once	TRBV4-1	TRBJ1-3	.
CASSYSEGAGGYTF	TGTGCCAGCAGTTACTCGGAAGGGGCGGGAGGCTACACCTTC	.	TRBV6-5	TRBJ1-2	.
CATMTGVDGYTF	TGTGCCACCATGACAGGGGTTGATGGCTACACCTTC	.	TRBV28	TRBJ1-2	TRBD1
CASSLVGTEAFF	TGTGCCAGCAGCTTGGTCGGCACTGAAGCTTTCTTT	.	TRBV5-6	TRBJ1-1	.
CASSQDGRLAPGANVLTF	TGCGCCAGCAGCCAAGATGGAAGACTAGCACCTGGGGCCAACGTCCTGACTTTC	.	TRBV4-1	TRBJ2-6	TRBD2
CASILLGGQGLGEQFF	TGTGCCAGCATACTCCTCGGGGGACAGGGCTTAGGTGAGCAGTTCTTC	.	TRBV7-9	TRBJ2-1	TRBD1
CASSHRLVTGTDTQYF	TGTGCCAGCAGCCACCGATTGGTGACTGGCACAGATACGCAGTATTTT	.	TRBV14	TRBJ2-3	.
CASSPGQYTGELFF	TGTGCCAGCAGCCCAGGACAGTACACCGGGGAGCTGTTTTTT	once	TRBV5-6	TRBJ2-2	.
CASSPGQGRRYSNQPQHF	TGTGCCAGCAGTCCTGGACAGGGCCGCCGCTATAGCAATCAGCCCCAGCATTTT	.	TRBV27	TRBJ1-5	TRBD1
CASSRQGAGNTIYF	TGTGCCAGCAGTCGACAGGGGGCCGGAAACACCATATATTTT	.	TRBV9	TRBJ1-3	TRBD1
CASSIAVGNTIYF	TGTGCCAGTAGTATAGCCGTCGGAAACACCATATATTTT	once	TRBV19	TRBJ1-3	.
CASARAGEKLFF	TGTGCCAGCGCTAGGGCAGGGGAAAAACTGTTTTTT	.	TRBV6-5	TRBJ1-4	.
CASSYGQYTGELFF	TGTGCCAGCAGCTACGGACAGTACACCGGGGAGCTGTTTTTT	.	TRBV11-2	TRBJ2-2	.
CASGLVGQYQYF	TGTGCTAGTGGTTTGGTTGGACAGTATCAGTACTTC	.	TRBV12-5	TRBJ2-7	.
CASSELTVLAKNIQYF	TGTGCCAGCAGTGAACTCACAGTCCTAGCCAAAAACATTCAGTACTTC	once	TRBV6-1	TRBJ2-4	.
CATRRGGWTEAFF	TGTGCCACCAGGAGGGGGGGATGGACTGAAGCTTTCTTT	.	TRBV24-1	TRBJ1-1	.
CATSVGSGQGRTDTQYF	TGTGCCACCAGTGTAGGGAGTGGACAGGGCAGGACAGATACGCAGTATTTT	.	TRBV24-1	TRBJ2-3	TRBD1
CASSLGRGPVQPQHF	TGTGCCAGCAGTTTAGGCAGGGGGCCCGTTCAGCCCCAGCATTTT	.	TRBV28	TRBJ1-5	TRBD1
CASSFPSIVQETQYF	TGTGCCAGCAGCTTCCCCTCTATTGTACAAGAGACCCAGTACTTC	.	TRBV7-2	TRBJ2-5	.
CAWNGRGGRHEQFF	TGTGCCTGGAACGGGCGGGGGGGGAGGCATGAGCAGTTCTTC	.	TRBV30	TRBJ2-1	TRBD2
CASSPLSGGGQETQYF	TGTGCCAGCTCACCACTCTCAGGGGGCGGACAAGAGACCCAGTACTTC	.	TRBV18	TRBJ2-5	TRBD1
CASSETSGIYNEQFF	TGTGCCAGCAGCGAAACTAGCGGGATCTACAATGAGCAGTTCTTC	.	TRBV9	TRBJ2-1	TRBD2
CASSLAGPTQDTQYF	TGTGCCAGCAGCTTAGCTGGGCCGACGCAGGATACGCAGTATTTT	.	TRBV11-2	TRBJ2-3	.
CASSNQSGGSQPQHF	TGTGCCAGCTCTAACCAGTCAGGGGGGAGTCAGCCCCAGCATTTT	.	TRBV18	TRBJ1-5	TRBD1